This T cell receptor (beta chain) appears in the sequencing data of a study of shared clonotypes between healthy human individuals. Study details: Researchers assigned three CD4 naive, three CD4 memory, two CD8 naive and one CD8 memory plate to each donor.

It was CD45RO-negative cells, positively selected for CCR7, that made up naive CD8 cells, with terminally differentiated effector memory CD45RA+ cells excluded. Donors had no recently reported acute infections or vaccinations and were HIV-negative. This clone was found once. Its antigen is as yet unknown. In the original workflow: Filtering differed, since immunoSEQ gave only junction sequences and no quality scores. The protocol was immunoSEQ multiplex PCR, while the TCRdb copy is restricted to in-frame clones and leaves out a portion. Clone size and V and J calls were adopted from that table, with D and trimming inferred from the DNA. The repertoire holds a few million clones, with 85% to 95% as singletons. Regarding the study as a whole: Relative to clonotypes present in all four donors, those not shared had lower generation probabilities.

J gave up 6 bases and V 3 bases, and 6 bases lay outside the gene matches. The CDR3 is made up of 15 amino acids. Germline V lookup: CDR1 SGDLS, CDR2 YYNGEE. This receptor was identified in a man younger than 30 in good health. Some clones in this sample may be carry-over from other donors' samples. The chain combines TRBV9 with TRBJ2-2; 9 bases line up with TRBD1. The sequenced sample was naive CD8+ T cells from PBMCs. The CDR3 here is CASSAKQGASGELFF. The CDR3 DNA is TGTGCCAGCAGCGCGAAACAGGGGGCGTCCGGGGAGCTGTTTTTT.